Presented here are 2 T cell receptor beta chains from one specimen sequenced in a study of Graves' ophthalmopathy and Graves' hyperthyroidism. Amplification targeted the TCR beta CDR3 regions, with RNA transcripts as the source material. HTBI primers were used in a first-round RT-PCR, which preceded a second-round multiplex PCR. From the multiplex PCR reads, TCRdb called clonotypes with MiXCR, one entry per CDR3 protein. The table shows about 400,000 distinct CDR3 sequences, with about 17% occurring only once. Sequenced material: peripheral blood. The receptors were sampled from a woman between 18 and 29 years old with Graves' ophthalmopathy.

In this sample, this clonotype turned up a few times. In nucleotides, the CDR3 is TGTGCCAGCTCATCATTCTTTGGAGATCTTCAAGAGACCCAGTACTTC. Protein product: CASSSFFGDLQETQYF. The chain uses TRBV18 and TRBJ2-5; the D is unclear. This CDR3 comprises 16 residues. The V and J ends lost 5 bases and 2 bases respectively, with 18 bases between them. CDR1 is KGHSH, CDR2 LQKENI, per germline. Combining the CDR3 with reference TRBV18 and TRBJ2-5 gives the whole variable domain NAGVMQNPRHLVRRRGQEARLRCSPMKGHSHVYWYRQLPEEGLKFMVYLQKENIIDESGMPKERFSAEFPKEGPSILRIQQVVRGDSAAYFCASSSFFGDLQETQYFGPGTRLLVL.

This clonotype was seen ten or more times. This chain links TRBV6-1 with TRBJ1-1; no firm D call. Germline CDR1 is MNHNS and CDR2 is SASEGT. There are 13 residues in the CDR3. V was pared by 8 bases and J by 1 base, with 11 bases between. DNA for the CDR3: TGTGCCAGCGGACTTCAAGGGAACACTGAAGCTTTCTTT. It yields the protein CASGLQGNTEAFF.